The T cell receptor (beta chain) under discussion was sequenced for a study of blood T cells in healthy people across ages. The length of the CDR3 is 15 residues. CDR1 is LGHNA, CDR2 YSLEER, per germline. V lost 0 bases to trimming and J lost 11 bases, with 19 bases between them. Sample-barcoded 5' priming and a J-beta primer mix drove a second PCR of about 6 to 12 cycles. TCRdb recomputed calls from the 5' RACE reads with MiXCR, one row per CDR3 protein. The sample has about 800,000 distinct CDR3 sequences, more than 45% seen once; the top ten hold around 22%. The genes are TRBV4-3 and TRBJ2-5; D is unclear. Source material: blood. The receptor was isolated from a man under 40 in good health. CDR3 DNA sequence: TGCGCCAGCAGCCAAGAGGGCAGTTTGGGCCTCAGGCAGTACTTC. This codes for CASSQEGSLGLRQYF.